This TCR beta chain was captured in a study of patients and donors after allogeneic stem cell transplantation (dated by TCRdb to the early 2020s). Turning to this clonotype: Its antigen is still unknown. No much larger clonotype is one base removed from it; base qualities were not supplied.

The library relied on RT-PCR. Instrument on record: NextSeq 550. TCRdb trimmed public reads at Q25 via fastp, called clones via MiXCR and kept in-frame beta chains. Each CDR3 protein appears once, grouped with its most common genes and DNA. Recorded for this sample are roughly 960,000 distinct CDR3 sequences; about a sixth of them occurred a single time. The ten largest clones take up 5.5% to 6.5% of the sample. V loses 5 bases of germline sequence and J loses 0 bases, and the interval between the two ends is 11 bases. The germline V gene (reference sequence) provides CDR1 DFQATT and CDR2 SNEGSKA. The CDR3 starts with the cysteine, ends with the phenylalanine, and has 15 residues. Only CDR3 DNA is held: 45 bases, read in frame from base 1.

Input material: blood, either unsorted or a sorted T cell fraction (not recorded which). This receptor chain uses TRBV20-1 and TRBJ2-6; the D segment cannot be called with confidence. The origin of this receptor is a human donor who was either an allogeneic HSCT recipient or a stem cell or donor lymphocyte infusion donor (not recorded which). It is not recorded whose cells these are; they may come from a transplant donor. The nucleotide sequence is TGCAGTGCTTCCTACGTAGACTCTGGGGCCAACGTCCTGACTTTC. The encoded protein is CSASYVDSGANVLTF.